This entry concerns a single T cell receptor beta chain. Its antigen is not known. This entry is derived from a study of cytomegalovirus exposure and HLA in healthy donors. Study outcomes and limitations: The study put some 150 TCR beta chains on its list as cytomegalovirus-associated.

60 Vbeta and 13 Jbeta primers were used in PCR. The table came from immunoSEQ multiplex PCR; TCRdb's copy has only in-frame clones and leaves some out. The listing records 40,000 or so clones. V lost 2 bases to trimming and J lost 6 bases; unmatched junction nucleotides: 5. The CDR3 contains 16 residues. Per germline, CDR1 SGDLS and CDR2 YYNGEE. This chain connects TRBV9 to TRBJ2-1, with 13 bases identical to TRBD2. The sequenced sample consisted of PBMCs. The receptor was derived from a male donor in good health and CMV-seronegative. This CDR3 is CASSVRTSGGTNEQFF. In nucleotides, the CDR3 is TGTGCCAGCAGCGTCCGGACTAGCGGGGGAACCAATGAGCAGTTCTTC. The full variable domain, rest sourced from reference TRBV9 and TRBJ2-1, is DSGVTQTPKHLITATGQRVTLRCSPRSGDLSVYWYQQSLDQGLQFLIQYYNGEERAKGNILERFSAQQFPDLHSELNLSSLELGDSALYFCASSVRTSGGTNEQFFGPGTRLTVL.